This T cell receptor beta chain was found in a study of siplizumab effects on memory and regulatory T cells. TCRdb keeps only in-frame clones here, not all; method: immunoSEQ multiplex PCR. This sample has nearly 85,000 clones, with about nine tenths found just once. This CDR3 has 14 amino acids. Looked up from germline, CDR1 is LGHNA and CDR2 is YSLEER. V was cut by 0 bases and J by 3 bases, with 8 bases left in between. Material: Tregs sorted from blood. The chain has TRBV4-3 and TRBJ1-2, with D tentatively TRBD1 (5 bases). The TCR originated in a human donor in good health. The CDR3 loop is CASSQDRGDYGYTF. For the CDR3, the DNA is TGCGCCAGCAGCCAAGATCGGGGGGACTATGGCTACACCTTC.